This TCR beta chain came from a study of cytomegalovirus exposure and HLA in healthy donors. At the level of the study: Tens of millions of unique TCRs from HLA-typed donors were held in an early release of data.

CDR1 is MNHNY, CDR2 SVGAGI, per germline (reference sequence). This CDR3 spans 14 amino acids. J lost 0 bases, V lost 6 bases, and 3 bases had no gene match. Researchers ran the PCR with 60 Vbeta and 13 Jbeta primers. TCRdb's table, derived via immunoSEQ multiplex PCR, lists solely in-frame clones and lacks some. This sample has some 180,000 clones, with about 70% found just once. As for this clone: The antigen remains unidentified.

Study-wide points: In most subjects, TCR beta sequences reportedly gave accurate predictions of HLA-A and HLA-B alleles. TCR beta chains numbering under 200 were designated cytomegalovirus-associated. About 87% or about 30% of the time was how often most TCR beta V segments were productive, according to an earlier analysis.

Specimen: PBMCs. The rearrangement links TRBV6-6 to TRBJ2-3; TRBD2 agrees at 7 bases. The source of this sequence is a woman aged 30 to 39 in good health and CMV-seronegative. CDR3 DNA: TGTGCCAGCAGGATTAGCGGGAGCACAGATACGCAGTATTTT. It translates to CASRISGSTDTQYF.